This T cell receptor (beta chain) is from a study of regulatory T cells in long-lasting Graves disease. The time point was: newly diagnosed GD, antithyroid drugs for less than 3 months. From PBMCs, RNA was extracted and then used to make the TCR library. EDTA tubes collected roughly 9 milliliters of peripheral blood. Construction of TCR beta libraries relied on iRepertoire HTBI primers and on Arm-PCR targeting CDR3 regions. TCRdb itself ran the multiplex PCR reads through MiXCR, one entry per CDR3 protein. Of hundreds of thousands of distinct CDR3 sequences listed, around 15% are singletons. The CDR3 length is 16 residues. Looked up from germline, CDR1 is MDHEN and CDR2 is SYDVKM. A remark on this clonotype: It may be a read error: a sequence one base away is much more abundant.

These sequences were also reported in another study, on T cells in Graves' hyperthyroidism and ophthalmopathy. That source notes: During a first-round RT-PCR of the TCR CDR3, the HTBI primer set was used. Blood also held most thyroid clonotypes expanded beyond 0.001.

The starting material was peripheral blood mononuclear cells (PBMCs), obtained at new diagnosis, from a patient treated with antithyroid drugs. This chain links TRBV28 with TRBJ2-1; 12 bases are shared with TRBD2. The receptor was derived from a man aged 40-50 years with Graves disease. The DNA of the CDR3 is TGTGCCAGTTTAGGACTAGCGGGGATCTCCTACAATGAGCAGCTCTTC. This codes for CASLGLAGISYNEQLF.